What follows are 32 T cell receptor beta chains derived from one specimen sequenced in a study of OX40 agonist ivuxolimab in advanced cancers. Using immunoSEQ multiplex PCR, the repertoire was profiled, and TCRdb retains in-frame clones only, with some absent. The profile shows over 75,000 clones, about 90% of them singletons. Sample: CD4+ or CD8+ T cells sorted from blood, taken in a trial of the OX40 agonist ivuxolimab. The receptors were sampled from an adult with an advanced solid tumor such as melanoma, head and neck, liver or kidney cancer.

The V and J genes are TRBV18 and TRBJ2-1, with a weak D call TRBD2 (6 bases). The germline CDR1 and CDR2 sequences are KGHSH and LQKENI. Deletions cut 6 bases from V and 6 bases from J, with 15 bases between. The CDR3 sequence is 14 residues long. DNA of the CDR3: TGTGCCAGCTCTCGCGAGGACGGGAGCAATGAGCAGTTCTTC. Protein sequence: CASSREDGSNEQFF.

V and J are TRBV9 and TRBJ2-3; no clear D gene. V lost 4 bases and J lost 6, with 18 bases in between. The CDR3 contains 15 residues. Germline values: CDR1 SGDLS, CDR2 YYNGEE. CDR3 nucleotides: TGTGCCAGCAGCCCCCTGGGCCAAGGATACGATACGCAGTATTTT. Protein sequence: CASSPLGQGYDTQYF.

The chain couples TRBV19 to TRBJ1-4; D perhaps matches TRBD1 (5 bases). This CDR3 comprises 14 residues. CDR1 LNHDA and CDR2 SQIVND come from the germline V gene (reference sequence). With 3 bases removed from V and 6 bases from J, the gap between germline ends came to 11 bases. The CDR3 sequence: CASSIGGGDEKLFF. DNA for the CDR3: TGTGCCAGTAGTATCGGCGGGGGTGATGAAAAACTGTTTTTT. The whole variable domain, remainder taken from reference TRBV19 and TRBJ1-4, is DGGITQSPKYLFRKEGQNVTLSCEQNLNHDAMYWYRQDPGQGLRLIYYSQIVNDFQKGDIAEGYSVSREKKESFPLTVTSAQKNPTAFYLCASSIGGGDEKLFFGSGTQLSVL.

V gene TRBV7-9 combines with J gene TRBJ1-6; D is ambiguous. CDR3 size: 15 residues. Germline loops: CDR1 SEHNR, CDR2 FQNEAQ (reference sequence). Deletions cut 4 bases from V and 7 bases from J, with 14 bases between. The CDR3 spells CASSYWTGENSPLHF. The DNA of the CDR3 is TGTGCCAGCAGCTACTGGACCGGGGAAAATTCACCCCTCCACTTT.

This clone was counted a few times. The chain employs TRBV29-1 and TRBJ1-1; no firm D call. The CDR3 contains 10 residues. The germline V and J ends were trimmed by 6 bases and 1 base, with 3 bases remaining between them. Germline values: CDR1 SQVTM, CDR2 ANQGSEA. In nucleotides, the CDR3 is TGCAGCGTGACGAACACTGAAGCTTTCTTT. It is translated as CSVTNTEAFF.

The chain employs TRBV2 and TRBJ1-5; a weak D match, TRBD1 (6 bases). Germline V gene sequence: CDR1 SNHLY, CDR2 FYNNEI. The germline V and J ends were trimmed by 1 base and 2 bases, with 9 bases remaining between them. This CDR3 contains 15 residues. The CDR3 nucleotides are TGTGCCAGCAGTGAAGACAGGGTAGGCAATCAGCCCCAGCATTTT. Residues: CASSEDRVGNQPQHF.

This chain uses TRBV19 with TRBJ2-2; D is uncertain. Germline CDR1 is LNHDA and CDR2 is SQIVND (reference sequence). V was shortened by 4 bases and J by 4 bases, with 10 bases between the two germline ends. The CDR3 runs to 14 residues. In DNA, the CDR3 is TGTGCCAGTAGTAAGGCGAGGTCCACCGGGGAGCTGTTTTTT. Translated: CASSKARSTGELFF.

The gene calls are TRBV11-2 and TRBJ1-1, with a possible D match to TRBD1 (6 bases). Looked up from germline, CDR1 is SGHAT and CDR2 is FQNNGV. Trimming left V 8 bases short and J 4 bases short, with 17 bases between. The CDR3 totals 14 residues. The CDR3 loop is CASSLGSRGTEAFF. CDR3 DNA: TGTGCCAGCTCGCTTGGTTCCAGGGGCACTGAAGCTTTCTTT.

This rearrangement joins TRBV9 to TRBJ2-7; D is unclear. Trimming removed 0 bases at V and 1 base at J, with 8 bases between. Per the germline V gene, CDR1 is SGDLS and CDR2 is YYNGEE. This CDR3 contains 14 residues. CDR3 region: CASSVESKSYEQYF. In DNA form, the CDR3 reads TGTGCCAGCAGCGTAGAGTCCAAATCCTACGAGCAGTACTTC.

The rearrangement links TRBV30 to TRBJ1-3; maybe TRBD1 (5 bases). The germline V gene has CDR1 GTSNPN and CDR2 SVGIG (reference sequence). The CDR3 spans 12 residues. V lost 5 bases and J lost 3, with 8 bases in between. The CDR3 bases are TGTGCCTGGGTCAGGGATGGAAACACCATATATTTT. It is translated as CAWVRDGNTIYF.

This chain joins TRBV28 and TRBJ2-1, with TRBD1 matching 10 bases. There are 15 residues in the CDR3. Germline V gene lookup returns CDR1 MDHEN and CDR2 SYDVKM. V dropped 6 bases and J dropped 4; count of bases not matched to a gene: 6. CDR3 bases: TGTGCCAGCAGGAAAGGGACAGGGGCTTACAATGAGCAGTTCTTC. Translating it yields CASRKGTGAYNEQFF.

This chain links TRBV28 with TRBJ2-7, with TRBD2 matching over 9 bases. The germline CDR1 and CDR2 sequences are MDHEN and SYDVKM. Losses at the gene ends were 6 bases for V and 12 bases for J; bases not matched to a gene: 9. The CDR3 contains 12 residues. Here the CDR3 reads CASSVPGLAGYF. CDR3 DNA: TGTGCCAGCAGCGTCCCGGGACTAGCTGGGTACTTC.

The gene calls are TRBV5-1 and TRBJ1-2; D not certain. Germline CDR1 is SGHRS and CDR2 is YFSETQ. This CDR3 is 14 amino acids long. With 4 bases removed from V and 0 bases from J, the gap between germline ends came to 10 bases. CDR3 in amino acids: CASSAVSANYGYTF. CDR3 nucleotides: TGCGCCAGCAGCGCAGTTAGCGCTAACTATGGCTACACCTTC.

The chain recombines TRBV27 with TRBJ2-4, with D uncertain. The CDR3 is made up of 15 amino acids. Germline CDR1 MNHEY, CDR2 SMNVEV (reference sequence). V was clipped by 4 bases and J by 2 bases, with 12 bases between them. The CDR3 loop is CASSSHRASKNIQYF. In DNA form, the CDR3 reads TGTGCCAGCAGTTCCCACAGAGCCTCCAAAAACATTCAGTACTTC.

The chain links TRBV19 to TRBJ1-5; tentative D call: TRBD1 (5 bases). The CDR3 is 14 residues long. The ends were cut back, 8 bases at V and 6 bases at J, with 17 bases in the middle. CDR1 LNHDA and CDR2 SQIVND come from the germline V gene (reference sequence). The CDR3 here is CASSAGGSAQPQHF. The DNA of the CDR3 is TGTGCCAGTTCAGCCGGGGGTTCGGCTCAGCCCCAGCATTTT.

The chain combines TRBV4-3 with TRBJ2-1; D not certain. Per the germline V gene, CDR1 is LGHNA and CDR2 is YSLEER. V lost 4 bases, J lost 7 bases, and 14 bases lay in between. This CDR3 comprises 14 residues. CDR3 sequence (DNA): TGCGCCAGCAGCCTAATTCCCGGAAAAAATGAGCAGTTCTTC. Its translation is CASSLIPGKNEQFF.

This clone is a singleton in its sample. The chain is built from TRBV2 and TRBJ1-5; D not resolved. This CDR3 comprises 12 residues. V dropped 3 bases and J dropped 3 bases, with 3 bases sitting between them. Germline CDR1 and CDR2: SNHLY and FYNNEI. CDR3 nucleotide sequence: TGTGCCAGCAGTGACAACAATCAGCCCCAGCATTTT. Translating it yields CASSDNNQPQHF.

J is TRBJ2-2 and V is TRBV7-2, with 9 positions matching TRBD2. Unmatched junction bases numbered 10, after V lost 8 bases and J lost 6 bases. This CDR3 is built from 15 residues. Germline loops: CDR1 SGHTA, CDR2 FQGNSA. The CDR3 reads CASGAASGISGELFF. CDR3 nucleotides: TGTGCCAGCGGCGCGGCTAGCGGGATATCCGGGGAGCTGTTTTTT.

The chain has TRBV14 and TRBJ2-7; the D is unclear. V lost 1 base and J 6 bases, leaving 10 bases between the germline ends. Germline values: CDR1 SGHDN, CDR2 FVKESK. The CDR3 covers 13 residues. The DNA for the CDR3 is TGTGCCAGCAGCCAAGCGCACGGGTTCGAGCAGTACTTC. Its protein is CASSQAHGFEQYF. The complete variable domain, with remaining parts taken from reference TRBV14 and TRBJ2-7, reads EAGVTQFPSHSVIEKGQTVTLRCDPISGHDNLYWYRRVMGKEIKFLLHFVKESKQDESGMPNNRFLAERTGGTYSTLKVQPAELEDSGVYFCASSQAHGFEQYFGPGTRLTVT.

The genes are TRBV6-5 and TRBJ2-7; D is possibly TRBD1 (6 bases). Germline V gene sequence: CDR1 MNHEY, CDR2 SVGAGI. The CDR3 consists of 15 residues. V was shortened by 6 bases and J by 3 bases, with 18 bases between the two germline ends. The CDR3 region is CASRGDRQALYEQYF. The CDR3 region has the DNA TGTGCCAGCAGGGGCGACAGACAGGCTCTCTACGAGCAGTACTTC.

The genes are TRBV5-1 and TRBJ1-4, with no clear D. Trimming stripped 5 bases from V and 0 bases from J, with 11 bases between. CDR1 is SGHRS and CDR2 is YFSETQ in the germline V gene. The CDR3 loop spans 15 amino acids. This CDR3 reads CASRDTVATNEKLFF. DNA for the CDR3: TGCGCCAGCAGGGATACGGTGGCAACTAATGAAAAACTGTTTTTT.

This sequence joins TRBV6-5 and TRBJ1-2, with unresolved D. CDR1 is MNHEY, CDR2 SVGAGI, per germline. The CDR3 is 11 amino acids. V lost 4 bases, J lost 4 bases, and 4 bases lay in between. The CDR3 loop is CASSSGYGYTF. CDR3 DNA sequence: TGTGCCAGCAGTTCCGGCTATGGCTACACCTTC.

The V and J genes are TRBV11-3 and TRBJ2-3; D is ambiguous. Trimming stripped 1 base from V and 9 bases from J, with 11 bases between. CDR1 SGHNT and CDR2 YENEEA come from the germline V gene. CDR3 size: 13 residues. CDR3 nucleotide sequence: TGTGCCAGCAGCTTAGGAGAGATATGGACGCAGTATTTT. Translating it yields CASSLGEIWTQYF.

The rearrangement uses TRBV6-6 and TRBJ1-1, with TRBD1 matching 10 bases. Germline assignment: CDR1 MNHNY and CDR2 SVGAGI (reference sequence). J gave up 5 bases and V 5 bases, and 8 bases lay outside the gene matches. The length of the CDR3 is 15 residues. DNA for the CDR3: TGTGCCAGCAGTCCCCGGGACAGGGGTGGGACTGAAGCTTTCTTT. This translates into CASSPRDRGGTEAFF.

As concerns this clone: Other DNA variants within this sample encode the same CDR3. The chain recombines TRBV9 with TRBJ2-3; 7 bases are a match to TRBD2. The V segment lost 2 bases and the J segment 0 bases; nucleotides outside the gene matches: 3. CDR1 is SGDLS and CDR2 is YYNGEE in the germline V gene. CDR3 length: 15 residues. CDR3 nucleotides: TGTGCCAGCAGCGTGGGGGGGTATAGCACAGATACGCAGTATTTT. Residues: CASSVGGYSTDTQYF.

On this clone: This sample includes further DNA sequences coding for the same CDR3. The chain combines TRBV28 with TRBJ1-2; the D is unclear. V shed 6 bases and J shed 4 bases, with 3 bases lying between them. Germline lookup yields CDR1 MDHEN and CDR2 SYDVKM. The CDR3 sequence is 10 residues long. CDR3 coding DNA: TGTGCCAGCAGGAGCTATGGCTACACCTTC. It translates to CASRSYGYTF.

The chain combines TRBV9 with TRBJ2-3; 11 nucleotides line up with TRBD2. V shed 2 bases, J shed 3 bases, and the junction held 5 bases outside the gene matches. CDR1 is SGDLS, CDR2 YYNGEE, per germline. The CDR3 is 16 residues long. Here the CDR3 DNA reads TGTGCCAGCAGCGTTATGGCTAGCGGGAGGACAGATACGCAGTATTTT. This gives the protein CASSVMASGRTDTQYF.

This clone occurred once. This chain links TRBV6-6 with TRBJ2-7; D unresolved. In germline, CDR1 is MNHNY, CDR2 SVGAGI (reference sequence). The CDR3 totals 12 residues. V was shortened by 2 bases and J by 6 bases, with 8 bases between the two germline ends. The chain's CDR3 is CASSYPLLEQYF. DNA of the CDR3: TGTGCCAGCAGTTACCCACTGCTCGAGCAGTACTTC.

J is TRBJ2-3 and V is TRBV5-1; tentatively, D is TRBD2 (5 bases). With 0 bases removed from V and 0 bases from J, the gap between germline ends came to 8 bases. The CDR3 has 15 amino acids. The germline V gene encodes CDR1 SGHRS and CDR2 YFSETQ. DNA for the CDR3: TGCGCCAGCAGCTTGGTTGGCGGGAGCACAGATACGCAGTATTTT. Translating it yields CASSLVGGSTDTQYF.

The rearrangement joins TRBV19 to TRBJ1-5; 8 bases fit TRBD1. V lost 5 bases and J lost 6; bases outside the gene matches: 9. The CDR3 runs to 15 residues. The V gene's germline CDR1 is LNHDA and CDR2 SQIVND (reference sequence). The CDR3 here is CASSVDRGTVQPQHF. As DNA, the CDR3 is TGTGCCAGTAGTGTCGACAGGGGTACGGTTCAGCCCCAGCATTTT. Based on the CDR3 plus reference TRBV19 and TRBJ1-5, the full variable domain is DGGITQSPKYLFRKEGQNVTLSCEQNLNHDAMYWYRQDPGQGLRLIYYSQIVNDFQKGDIAEGYSVSREKKESFPLTVTSAQKNPTAFYLCASSVDRGTVQPQHFGDGTRLSIL.

This chain uses TRBV6-1 with TRBJ1-1; the match to TRBD1 covers 10 bases. The V and J ends lost 4 bases and 2 bases, in that order; junction bases with no gene match: 16. Germline-derived CDR1 and CDR2 are MNHNS and SASEGT. This CDR3 has 19 residues. The CDR3 sequence: CASSGSPGQGKVVNTEAFF. In nucleotides, the CDR3 is TGTGCCAGCAGTGGTAGCCCGGGACAGGGGAAGGTCGTCAACACTGAAGCTTTCTTT.

This clone was counted between two and nine times. The chain has TRBV28 and TRBJ1-1; 8 bases are shared with TRBD1. CDR3 length: 13 amino acids. The V segment lost 2 bases and the J segment 11 bases; nucleotides outside the gene matches: 7. Per the germline V gene, CDR1 is MDHEN and CDR2 is SYDVKM. The CDR3 region has the DNA TGTGCCAGCAGTTTACAGGGGGCGTTTACGGCTTTCTTT. Amino acid sequence: CASSLQGAFTAFF.